The 5 T cell receptor beta chains given below trace back to one sample, sequenced in a study of blood T cell repertoires in COVID-19 (TCRdb year 2020). Libraries were made using the immunoSEQ multiplex PCR assay. Sourced from immuneACCESS, this table was stored by TCRdb with only in-frame sequences that have V and J called. A share of the clones is absent; for the studies checked, an unresolved V gene accounts for under half, and the remainder has no known explanation. The sample profile shows fewer than 250,000 clones; roughly 80% of them were found once. Clones ranked in the top ten supply 3.2% of the sample. The specimen sequenced was PBMCs or T cells enriched from blood (not recorded which). The receptor set was obtained from a woman under 40 who had recovered from COVID-19.

This chain uses TRBV4-1 with TRBJ2-1; maybe TRBD2 (6 bases). The V end was cut by 1 base, the J end by 7 bases, with 11 bases between. CDR1 MGHRA and CDR2 YSYEKL come from the germline V gene. The CDR3 covers 14 residues. This CDR3 reads CASSQAGVGNEQFF. As DNA, the CDR3 is TGCGCCAGCAGCCAAGCGGGAGTTGGTAATGAGCAGTTCTTC.

The rearrangement uses TRBV15 and TRBJ2-1, with TRBD2 as a possible D gene (6 bases). Germline CDR1 and CDR2: LNHNV and YYDKDF (reference sequence). CDR3 size: 14 residues. The ends were cut back, 8 bases at V and 5 bases at J, with 16 bases in the middle. CDR3 in amino acids: CATHVSGTNNEQFF. CDR3 sequence (DNA): TGTGCCACCCATGTTAGCGGTACCAACAATGAGCAGTTCTTC.

This chain joins TRBV27 and TRBJ1-5, with 8 bases identical to TRBD1. The trim removed 6 bases at V and 0 bases at J, leaving 7 bases unmatched. Germline-derived CDR1 and CDR2 are MNHEY and SMNVEV (reference sequence). The CDR3 contains 16 residues. The CDR3 region is CASRRTGLHSNQPQHF. The CDR3 nucleotides read TGTGCCAGCAGACGGACAGGGCTACATAGCAATCAGCCCCAGCATTTT.

For the CDR3, the DNA is TGTGCCAGTAGGACAGGGGCCGGGGCCAAAAACATTCAGTACTTC. Protein product: CASRTGAGAKNIQYF. The chain recombines TRBV19 with TRBJ2-4; 8 bases are a match to TRBD1. This CDR3 spans 15 amino acids. The ends lost 6 bases at V and 1 base at J; junction bases unmatched: 5. Germline CDR1 and CDR2: LNHDA and SQIVND (reference sequence).

The chain carries TRBV4-2 and TRBJ2-5; possibly TRBD1 for D (6 bases). Germline-derived CDR1 and CDR2 are LGHNA and YNFKEQ. This CDR3 has 16 residues. Between the trimmed V and J ends, which lost 0 bases and 1 base, there was a span of 12 bases. CDR3 sequence (DNA): TGTGCCAGCAGCCAAGAAACAGGGCCCTTCCAAGAGACCCAGTACTTC. This translates into CASSQETGPFQETQYF.